This TCR beta chain appears in the sequencing data of a study of T cell responses to AZD1222 COVID-19 vaccine. Study conclusions and caveats: As reported, nearly half of all spike-specific TCRs target variant regions that are unmutated. No day 14 peak samples; only post-peak repertoires were characterized.

This clone was seen only once. The antigen is undetermined. TCRdb's copy holds only in-frame clones and misses some; the assay was immunoSEQ multiplex PCR. The sample consists of some 88,000 clones, 90% of them appearing once. Germline assignment: CDR1 ENHRY and CDR2 SYGVKD. The CDR3 totals 15 residues. Pooling of second doses given at about 4 or about 12 weeks was done. The source is an adult who received the AZD1222 COVID-19 vaccine. This sample comprised peripheral blood, obtained 28 days after the second AZD1222 dose. V usage is TRBV10-3 and J usage is TRBJ2-2; 10 positions agree with TRBD1. The CDR3 region has the DNA TGTGCGACACTTCGGGACAGGGGTAACACCGGGGAGCTGTTTTTT. The encoded protein is CATLRDRGNTGELFF.